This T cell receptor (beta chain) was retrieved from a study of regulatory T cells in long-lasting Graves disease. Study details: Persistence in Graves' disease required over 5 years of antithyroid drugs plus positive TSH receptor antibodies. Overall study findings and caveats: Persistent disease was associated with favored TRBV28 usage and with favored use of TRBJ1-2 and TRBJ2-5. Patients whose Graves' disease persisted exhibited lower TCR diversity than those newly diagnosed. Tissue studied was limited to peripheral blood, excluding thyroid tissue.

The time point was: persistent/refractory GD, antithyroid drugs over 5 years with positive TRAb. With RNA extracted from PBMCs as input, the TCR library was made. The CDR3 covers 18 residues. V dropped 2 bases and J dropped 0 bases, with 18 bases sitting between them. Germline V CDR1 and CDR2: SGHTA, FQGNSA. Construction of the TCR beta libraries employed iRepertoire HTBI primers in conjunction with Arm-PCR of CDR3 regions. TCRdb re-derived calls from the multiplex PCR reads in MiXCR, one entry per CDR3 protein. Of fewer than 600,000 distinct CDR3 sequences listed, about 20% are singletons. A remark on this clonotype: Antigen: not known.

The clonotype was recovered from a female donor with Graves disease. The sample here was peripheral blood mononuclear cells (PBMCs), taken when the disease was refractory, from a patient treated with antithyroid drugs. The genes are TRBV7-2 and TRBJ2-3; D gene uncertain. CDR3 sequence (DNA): TGTGCCAGCAGCTTATTTCAGGCGGAGTTATCTAGCACAGATACGCAGTATTTT. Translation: CASSLFQAELSSTDTQYF.